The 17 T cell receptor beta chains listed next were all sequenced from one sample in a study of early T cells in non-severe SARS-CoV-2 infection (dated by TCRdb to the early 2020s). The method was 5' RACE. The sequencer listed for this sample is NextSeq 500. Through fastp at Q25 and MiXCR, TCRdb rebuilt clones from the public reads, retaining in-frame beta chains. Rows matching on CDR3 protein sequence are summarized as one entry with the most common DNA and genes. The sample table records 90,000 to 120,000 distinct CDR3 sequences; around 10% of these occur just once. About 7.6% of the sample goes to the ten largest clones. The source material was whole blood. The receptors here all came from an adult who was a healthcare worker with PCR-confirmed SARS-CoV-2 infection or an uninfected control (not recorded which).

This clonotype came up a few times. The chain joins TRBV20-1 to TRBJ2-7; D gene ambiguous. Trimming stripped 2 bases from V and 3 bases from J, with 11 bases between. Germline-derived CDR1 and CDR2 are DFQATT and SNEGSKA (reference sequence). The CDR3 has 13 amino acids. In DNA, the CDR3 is TGCAGTGCTAGATTTAGGCCCGACTACGAGCAGTACTTC. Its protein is CSARFRPDYEQYF.

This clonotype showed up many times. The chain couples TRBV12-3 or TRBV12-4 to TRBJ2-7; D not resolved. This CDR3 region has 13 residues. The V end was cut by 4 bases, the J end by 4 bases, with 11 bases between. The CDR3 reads CASSSVAAYEQYF. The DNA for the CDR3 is TGTGCCAGCAGTTCCGTGGCCGCTTACGAGCAGTACTTC.

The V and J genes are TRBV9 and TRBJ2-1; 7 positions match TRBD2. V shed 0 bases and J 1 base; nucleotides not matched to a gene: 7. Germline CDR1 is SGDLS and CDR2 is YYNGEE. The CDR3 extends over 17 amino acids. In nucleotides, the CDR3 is TGTGCCAGCAGCGTAGCAGGGAGGGCCTTATCCTACAATGAGCAGTTCTTC. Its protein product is CASSVAGRALSYNEQFF.

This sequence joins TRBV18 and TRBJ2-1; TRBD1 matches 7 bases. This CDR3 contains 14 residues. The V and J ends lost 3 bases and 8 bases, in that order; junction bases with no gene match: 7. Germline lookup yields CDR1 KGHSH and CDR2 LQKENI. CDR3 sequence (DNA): TGTGCCAGCTCACCCAAGAGGGGGCGGGATGAGCAGTTCTTC. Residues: CASSPKRGRDEQFF. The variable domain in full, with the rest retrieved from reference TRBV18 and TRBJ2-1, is NAGVMQNPRHLVRRRGQEARLRCSPMKGHSHVYWYRQLPEEGLKFMVYLQKENIIDESGMPKERFSAEFPKEGPSILRIQQVVRGDSAAYFCASSPKRGRDEQFFGPGTRLTVL.

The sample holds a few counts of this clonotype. The CDR3 region is CATQDWGETQYF. CDR3 bases: TGTGCCACACAGGACTGGGGGGAGACCCAGTACTTC. The chain recombines TRBV12-3 or TRBV12-4 with TRBJ2-5; D is possibly TRBD1 or TRBD2 (5 bases each). CDR3 size: 12 residues. Trimming took off 10 bases at V and 5 bases at J, with 14 bases between the two ends.

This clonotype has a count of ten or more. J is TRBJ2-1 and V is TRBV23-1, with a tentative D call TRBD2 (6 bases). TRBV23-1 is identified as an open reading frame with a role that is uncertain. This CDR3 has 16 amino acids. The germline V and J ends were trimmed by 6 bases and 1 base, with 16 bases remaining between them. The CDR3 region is CASSYAEGRSYNEQFF. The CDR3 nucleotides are TGCGCCAGCAGCTACGCGGAGGGTCGGTCCTACAATGAGCAGTTCTTC.

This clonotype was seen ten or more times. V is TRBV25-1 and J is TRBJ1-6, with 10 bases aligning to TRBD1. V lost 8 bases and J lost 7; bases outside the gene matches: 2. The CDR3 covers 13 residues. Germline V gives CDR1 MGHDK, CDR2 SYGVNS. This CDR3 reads CASAGQGNSPLHF. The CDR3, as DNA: TGTGCCAGCGCGGGACAGGGGAATTCACCCCTCCACTTT.

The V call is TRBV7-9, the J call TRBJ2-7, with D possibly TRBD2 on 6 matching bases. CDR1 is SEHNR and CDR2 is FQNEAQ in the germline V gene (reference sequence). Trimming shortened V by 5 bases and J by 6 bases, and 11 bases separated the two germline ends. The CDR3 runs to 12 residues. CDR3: CASSPTSSEQYF. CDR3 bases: TGTGCCAGCAGCCCGACTAGTTCCGAGCAGTACTTC. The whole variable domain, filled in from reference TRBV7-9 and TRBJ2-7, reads DTGVSQNPRHKITKRGQNVTFRCDPISEHNRLYWYRQTLGQGPEFLTYFQNEAQLEKSRLLSDRFSAERPKGSFSTLEIQRTEQGDSAMYLCASSPTSSEQYFGPGTRLTVT.

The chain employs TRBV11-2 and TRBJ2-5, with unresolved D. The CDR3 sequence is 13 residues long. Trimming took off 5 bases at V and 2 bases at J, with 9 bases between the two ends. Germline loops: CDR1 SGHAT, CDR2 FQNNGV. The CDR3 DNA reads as TGTGCCAGCAGCCAAGGTCCACAAGAGACCCAGTACTTC. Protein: CASSQGPQETQYF.

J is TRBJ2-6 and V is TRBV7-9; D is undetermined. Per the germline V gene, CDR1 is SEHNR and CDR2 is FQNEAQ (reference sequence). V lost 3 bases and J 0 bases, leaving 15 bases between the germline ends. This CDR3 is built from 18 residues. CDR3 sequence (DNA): TGTGCCAGCAGCTTTTTTCCGGCGGACCTCTCTGGGGCCAACGTCCTGACTTTC. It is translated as CASSFFPADLSGANVLTF.

CDR3 nucleotides: TGTGCCAGCAGCTTACAAGCGGGAATCGAGCAGTACTTC. As protein: CASSLQAGIEQYF. The genes are TRBV11-2 and TRBJ2-7; 7 bases agree with TRBD2. V dropped 2 bases and J dropped 6; count of bases not matched to a gene: 4. Germline lookup yields CDR1 SGHAT and CDR2 FQNNGV. CDR3 length: 13 amino acids.

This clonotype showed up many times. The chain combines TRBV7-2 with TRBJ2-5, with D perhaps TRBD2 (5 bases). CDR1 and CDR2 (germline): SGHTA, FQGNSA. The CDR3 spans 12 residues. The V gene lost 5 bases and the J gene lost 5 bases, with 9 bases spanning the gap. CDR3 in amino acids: CASSPPGETQYF. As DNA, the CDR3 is TGTGCCAGCAGCCCGCCGGGGGAGACCCAGTACTTC. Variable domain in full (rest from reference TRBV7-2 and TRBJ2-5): GAGVSQSPSNKVTEKGKDVELRCDPISGHTALYWYRQSLGQGLEFLIYFQGNSAPDKSGLPSDRFSAERTGGSVSTLTIQRTQQEDSAVYLCASSPPGETQYFGPGTRLLVL.

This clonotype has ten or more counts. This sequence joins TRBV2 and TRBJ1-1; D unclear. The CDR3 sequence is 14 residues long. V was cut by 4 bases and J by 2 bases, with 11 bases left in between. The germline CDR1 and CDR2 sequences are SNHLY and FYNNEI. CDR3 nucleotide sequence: TGTGCCAGCAGTGTGAGGGTCCGTAACACTGAAGCTTTCTTT. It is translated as CASSVRVRNTEAFF.

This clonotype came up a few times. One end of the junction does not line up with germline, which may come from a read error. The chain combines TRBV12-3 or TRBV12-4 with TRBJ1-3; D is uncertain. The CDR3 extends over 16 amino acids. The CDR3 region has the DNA TGTGCCAGCAGTTTCTTTCTGCGAACCTCTGAAAACACCATATATTTT. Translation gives CASSFFLRTSENTIYF.

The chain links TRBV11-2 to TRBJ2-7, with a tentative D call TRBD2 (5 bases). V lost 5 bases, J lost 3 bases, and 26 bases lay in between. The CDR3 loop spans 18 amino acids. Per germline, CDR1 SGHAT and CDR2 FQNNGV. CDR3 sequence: CASSLKGRGRQTYYEQYF. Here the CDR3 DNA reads TGTGCCAGCAGCCTTAAAGGTCGCGGGCGCCAAACCTACTACGAGCAGTACTTC.

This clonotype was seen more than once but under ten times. The CDR3 is CASTSSNTGELFF. DNA of the CDR3: TGTGCCAGCACGTCGTCGAACACCGGGGAGCTGTTTTTT. The chain carries TRBV6-2 or TRBV6-3 and TRBJ2-2; D unresolved. The CDR3 has 13 residues. Germline CDR1 is MNHEY and CDR2 is SVGEGT. Trimming stripped 7 bases from V and 0 bases from J, with 6 bases between.

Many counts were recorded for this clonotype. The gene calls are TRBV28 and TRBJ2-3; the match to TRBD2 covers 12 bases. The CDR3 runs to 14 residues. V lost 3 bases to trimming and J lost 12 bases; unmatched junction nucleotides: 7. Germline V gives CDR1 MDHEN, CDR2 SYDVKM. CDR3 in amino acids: CASSFMGLAGLQYF. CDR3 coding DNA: TGTGCCAGCAGTTTTATGGGACTAGCGGGCCTTCAGTATTTT.